Below, 5 T cell receptor beta chains from the same sample are listed, as sequenced in a study of cytomegalovirus exposure and HLA in healthy donors. This PCR relied on a set of 60 Vbeta primers and 13 Jbeta primers. Profiled with immunoSEQ multiplex PCR; TCRdb holds only in-frame clones, not every one. This table has some 100,000 clones, 69% appearing once. The sequencing input was PBMCs. The receptors stem from a woman in her sixties or seventies in good health and CMV-seropositive.

V and J are TRBV4-1 and TRBJ1-5, with D possibly matching TRBD1 (6 bases). The V end was cut by 0 bases, the J end by 7 bases, with 19 bases between. CDR3 length equals 17 residues. CDR1 and CDR2 (germline): MGHRA, YSYEKL. CDR3 DNA: TGCGCCAGCAGCCAAGATTTCGAAGGGGGTCTTGGACAGCCCCAGCATTTT. Translation: CASSQDFEGGLGQPQHF.

The count of this clone is one. V gene TRBV19 combines with J gene TRBJ1-2; D is possibly TRBD1 (5 bases). The V gene's germline CDR1 is LNHDA and CDR2 SQIVND (reference sequence). The V and J ends lost 11 bases and 2 bases respectively, with 12 bases between them. CDR3 length: 12 amino acids. The CDR3 region has the DNA TGTGCCGGGATGACAGAAAACTATGGCTACACCTTC. Amino acid sequence: CAGMTENYGYTF.

V is TRBV6-5 and J is TRBJ2-2, with unresolved D. Trimming left V 0 bases short and J 4 bases short, with 12 bases between. CDR3 length: 16 amino acids. Germline lookup yields CDR1 MNHEY and CDR2 SVGAGI. The CDR3 DNA reads TGTGCCAGCAGTTACTCAATGGTCAGCGCCACCGGGGAGCTGTTTTTT. Translated: CASSYSMVSATGELFF.

The gene calls are TRBV19 and TRBJ1-6, with D perhaps matching TRBD1 (5 bases). The germline V gene has CDR1 LNHDA and CDR2 SQIVND (reference sequence). The V end lost 4 bases, the J end lost 7 bases, and 11 bases lay between the germline ends. This CDR3 has 14 residues. CDR3: CASSTAGLNSPLHF. For the CDR3, the DNA is TGTGCCAGTAGTACGGCAGGGCTGAATTCACCCCTCCACTTT.

The V and J genes are TRBV5-4 and TRBJ1-3; TRBD1 agrees at 7 bases. The germline CDR1 and CDR2 sequences are SGHNT and YYREEE (reference sequence). The ends lost 0 bases at V and 4 bases at J; junction bases unmatched: 10. The CDR3 has 17 residues. The CDR3 DNA reads TGTGCCAGCAGCTTGGGGGGACAGACGAGACTCGGAAACACCATATATTTT. It specifies CASSLGGQTRLGNTIYF.